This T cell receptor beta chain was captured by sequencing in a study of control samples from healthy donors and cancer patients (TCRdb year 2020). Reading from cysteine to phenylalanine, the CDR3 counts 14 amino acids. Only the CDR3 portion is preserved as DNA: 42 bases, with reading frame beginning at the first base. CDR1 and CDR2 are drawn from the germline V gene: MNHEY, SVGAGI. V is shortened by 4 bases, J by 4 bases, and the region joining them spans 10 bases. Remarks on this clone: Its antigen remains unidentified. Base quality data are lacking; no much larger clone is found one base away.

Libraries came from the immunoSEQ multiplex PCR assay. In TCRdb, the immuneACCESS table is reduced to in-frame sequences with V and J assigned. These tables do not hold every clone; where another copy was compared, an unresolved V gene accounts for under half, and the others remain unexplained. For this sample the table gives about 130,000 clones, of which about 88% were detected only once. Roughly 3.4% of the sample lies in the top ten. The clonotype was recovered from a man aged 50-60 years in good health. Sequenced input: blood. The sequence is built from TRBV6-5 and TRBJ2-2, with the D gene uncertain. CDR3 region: CASSFGTLTGELFF. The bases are TGTGCCAGCAGTTTTGGCACTCTCACCGGGGAGCTGTTTTTT.